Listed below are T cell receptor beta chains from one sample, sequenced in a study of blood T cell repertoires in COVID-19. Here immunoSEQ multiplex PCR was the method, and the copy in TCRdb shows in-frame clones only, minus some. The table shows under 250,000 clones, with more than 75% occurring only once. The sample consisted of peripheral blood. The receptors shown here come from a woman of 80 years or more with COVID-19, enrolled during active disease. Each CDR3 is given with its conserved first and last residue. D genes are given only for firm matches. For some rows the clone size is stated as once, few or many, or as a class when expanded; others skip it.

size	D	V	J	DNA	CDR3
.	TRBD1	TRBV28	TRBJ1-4	TGTGCCGCCTGGGACAGAGGTATGAATGAAAAACTGTTTTTT	CAAWDRGMNEKLFF
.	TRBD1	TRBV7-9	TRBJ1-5	TGTGCCAGCAGCTTAGCGCAGGTCGGACAGGGCAATCAGCCCCAGCATTTT	CASSLAQVGQGNQPQHF
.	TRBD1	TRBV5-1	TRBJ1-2	TGCGCCAGCAGCCCCGGACAGGGTGGCTACACCTTC	CASSPGQGGYTF
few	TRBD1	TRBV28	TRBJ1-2	TGTGCCAGCATGACAGGGGGCAGGGGCTATGGCTACACCTTC	CASMTGGRGYGYTF
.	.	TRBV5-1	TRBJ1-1	TGCGCCAGCTCAACCCAGTTTGGCACTGAAGCTTTCTTT	CASSTQFGTEAFF
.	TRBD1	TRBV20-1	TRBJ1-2	TGCAGTGGACAGGGAGATGGCTACACCTTC	CSGQGDGYTF
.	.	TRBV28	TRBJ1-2	TGTGCCAGCAGTTTAAGGGCAGGGGATGATAACTATGGCTACACCTTC	CASSLRAGDDNYGYTF
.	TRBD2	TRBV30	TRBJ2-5	TGTGCCTGGAGCTTATGGGGGGGTCAAGAGACCCAGTACTTC	CAWSLWGGQETQYF
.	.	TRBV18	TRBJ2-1	TGTGCCAGCTCACCAGACAGAGGCTCCTACAATGAGCAGTTCTTC	CASSPDRGSYNEQFF
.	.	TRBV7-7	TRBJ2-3	TGTGCTAGCAGCTCCGGTCTGGGCACAGATACGCAGTATTTT	CASSSGLGTDTQYF
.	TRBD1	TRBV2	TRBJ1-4	TGTGCCAGCAGGCTAACGACAGGGGGAGAAAAACTGTTTTTT	CASRLTTGGEKLFF
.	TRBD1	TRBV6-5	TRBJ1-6	TGTGCCAGCAGAGGACAGGGGGCACCACCCCTCCACTTT	CASRGQGAPPLHF
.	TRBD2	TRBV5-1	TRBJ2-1	TGCGCCAGCAGACCCGGGGGCGGGGGGAGCAATGAGCAGTTCTTC	CASRPGGGGSNEQFF
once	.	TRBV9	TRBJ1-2	TGTGCCAGCAGCGTAGCTACCGGGTACTATGGCTACACCTTC	CASSVATGYYGYTF
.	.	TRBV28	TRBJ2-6	TGTGCCAGCAGTTTCGGAGGATCTGGGGCCAACGTCCTGACTTTC	CASSFGGSGANVLTF
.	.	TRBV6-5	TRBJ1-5	TGTGCCAGCAGTTCCCCCGCGGGGGGCTACAATCAGCCCCAGCATTTT	CASSSPAGGYNQPQHF
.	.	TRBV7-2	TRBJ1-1	TGTGCCAGCAGCGCTGGGGGGGGGAACACTGAAGCTTTCTTT	CASSAGGGNTEAFF
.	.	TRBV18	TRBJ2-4	TGTGCCAGCTCACCATACAGGGATGGGGCCACCAAAAACATTCAGTACTTC	CASSPYRDGATKNIQYF
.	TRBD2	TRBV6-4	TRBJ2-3	TGTGCCAGCAGTGACTCTCTAGCGGGGGGGCCAGATACGCAGTATTTT	CASSDSLAGGPDTQYF
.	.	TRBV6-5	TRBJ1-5	TGTGCCAGCAGTCCAGACAGCTCCAATCAGCCCCAGCATTTT	CASSPDSSNQPQHF
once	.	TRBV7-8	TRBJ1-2	TGTGCCAGCAGCTTAGTTCAGGGGAACTATGGCTACACCTTC	CASSLVQGNYGYTF
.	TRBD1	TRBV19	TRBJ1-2	TGTGCCAGTAGTATTCTCTCCCGACAGGGGCCTTACTATGGCTACACCTTC	CASSILSRQGPYYGYTF
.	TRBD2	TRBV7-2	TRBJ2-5	TGTGCCAGCAGCCAGGGCCGTCTAGCGGGGGGAGAGACCCAGTACTTC	CASSQGRLAGGETQYF
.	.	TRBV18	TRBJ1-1	TGTGCCAGCTCACCCGCGGGGAGGGAGAACACTGAAGCTTTCTTT	CASSPAGRENTEAFF
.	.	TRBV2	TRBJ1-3	TGTGCCAGCAGTGGTAGGAGGGGCAGCTCTGGAAACACCATATATTTT	CASSGRRGSSGNTIYF
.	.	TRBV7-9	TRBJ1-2	TGTGCCAGCACCGAATACGGAGGTAACTATGGCTACACCTTC	CASTEYGGNYGYTF
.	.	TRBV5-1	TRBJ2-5	TGCGCCAGCAGCTTGGCGATTTCGGGGGAGACCCAGTACTTC	CASSLAISGETQYF
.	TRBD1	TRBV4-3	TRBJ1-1	TGCGCCAGCAGTCAAGGACAGGCTGAAGCTTTCTTT	CASSQGQAEAFF
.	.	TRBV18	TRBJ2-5	TGTGCCAGCGGACCTAGGGGGCAAGAGACCCAGTACTTC	CASGPRGQETQYF
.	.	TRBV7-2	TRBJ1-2	TGTGCCAGCACAGGGAGGGGGGCCTATGGCTACACCTTC	CASTGRGAYGYTF
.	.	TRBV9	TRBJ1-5	TGTGCCAGCAGCGTAGGACAGGAGCGAAATCAGCCCCAGCATTTT	CASSVGQERNQPQHF
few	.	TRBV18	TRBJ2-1	TGTGCCAGCTCACCACCGTCCGGGGGGCATGAGCAGTTCTTC	CASSPPSGGHEQFF
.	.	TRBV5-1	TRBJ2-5	TGCGCCAGCAGCTTGGGACAGGCCTACCAAGAGACCCAGTACTTC	CASSLGQAYQETQYF
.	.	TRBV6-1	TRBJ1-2	TGTGCCAGCAGTGAAAAGGGGGATGGCTACACCTTC	CASSEKGDGYTF
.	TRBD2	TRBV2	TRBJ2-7	TGTGCCAGCACCTCGACTAGCGAGGGCTCTTACGAGCAGTACTTC	CASTSTSEGSYEQYF
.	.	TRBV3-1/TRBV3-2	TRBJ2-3	TGTGCCAGCAGCCAAGTCCCGGGTACGCAGTATTTT	CASSQVPGTQYF
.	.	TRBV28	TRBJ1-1	TGTGCCAGCAGTCTCCCACAGGGACAAAGGAGAGCTTTCTTT	CASSLPQGQRRAFF
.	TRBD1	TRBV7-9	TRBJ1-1	TGTGCCAGCAGCCCGGGGACAGTGGACATGAACACTGAAGCTTTCTTT	CASSPGTVDMNTEAFF
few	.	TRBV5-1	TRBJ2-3	TGCGCCAGCAGCTCGGGGAGCACAGATACGCAGTATTTT	CASSSGSTDTQYF
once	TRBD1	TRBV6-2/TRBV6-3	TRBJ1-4	TGTGCCAGCAGTTACGTAAGGACGACAGGGGGCGGCGAAAAACTGTTTTTT	CASSYVRTTGGGEKLFF
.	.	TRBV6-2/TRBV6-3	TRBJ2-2	TGTGCCAGCAGTTACTACAGGGACACCGGGGAGCTGTTTTTT	CASSYYRDTGELFF
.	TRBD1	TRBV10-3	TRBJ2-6	TGTGCCATCAGTGAGGACAGGGGGACTGGGGCCAACGTCCTGACTTTC	CAISEDRGTGANVLTF
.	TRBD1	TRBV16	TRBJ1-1	TGTGCCAGCAGCCAATATGGAGGGGGCCAGATGCCTTTCTTT	CASSQYGGGQMPFF
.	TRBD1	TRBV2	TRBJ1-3	TGCGCCAGCACCACAGGGGCTGGAAACACCATATATTTT	CASTTGAGNTIYF
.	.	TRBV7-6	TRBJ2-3	TGTGCCAGCAGCTTAGGTAACTCCCCCACAGATACGCAGTATTTT	CASSLGNSPTDTQYF
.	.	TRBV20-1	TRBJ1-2	TGCATTCTACCGGGCGGGGGTGGCTACACCTTC	CILPGGGGYTF
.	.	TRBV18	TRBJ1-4	TGTGCCAGCTCACCGAGTCCACCTACAACTAATGAAAAACTGTTTTTT	CASSPSPPTTNEKLFF
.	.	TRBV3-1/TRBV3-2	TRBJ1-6	TGTGCCAGCAGCCCCAGCCGAGACGGGAAAGGAGCACCCCTCCACTTT	CASSPSRDGKGAPLHF
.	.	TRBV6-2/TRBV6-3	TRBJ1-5	TGTGCCAGCAGCCGACGGGAGGAGATTTATAGCAATCAGCCCCAGCATTTT	CASSRREEIYSNQPQHF